What follows describes a single TCR beta chain. The method was immunoSEQ multiplex PCR; TCRdb's version includes in-frame clones alone and lacks a portion of them. The sample lists about 140,000 clones; under 90% were seen once. The data originate from a study of blood T cell repertoires in COVID-19. About the study: Acute-phase and convalescent COVID-19 samples originated in the United States, Italy and Spain. PBMCs, B-cell-depleted T cells, or T cells provided the cDNA or gDNA that made up the material.

The study recruited people aged roughly 18 to 95 years across around 24 US areas. The junction had 8 bases not matched to a gene; V was cut back by 3 bases and J by 1 base. Germline values: CDR1 LGHNA, CDR2 YSLEER. CDR3 length: 16 amino acids. The sequenced sample was PBMCs or T cells enriched from blood (not recorded which). This rearrangement joins TRBV4-3 to TRBJ2-7; 8 nucleotides match TRBD2. This receptor was obtained from a woman between 18 and 30 years old who had been exposed to COVID-19. CDR3 in amino acids: CASSHEAGAGSYEQYF. The CDR3 DNA is TGCGCCAGCAGCCATGAAGCGGGGGCGGGATCCTACGAGCAGTACTTC.